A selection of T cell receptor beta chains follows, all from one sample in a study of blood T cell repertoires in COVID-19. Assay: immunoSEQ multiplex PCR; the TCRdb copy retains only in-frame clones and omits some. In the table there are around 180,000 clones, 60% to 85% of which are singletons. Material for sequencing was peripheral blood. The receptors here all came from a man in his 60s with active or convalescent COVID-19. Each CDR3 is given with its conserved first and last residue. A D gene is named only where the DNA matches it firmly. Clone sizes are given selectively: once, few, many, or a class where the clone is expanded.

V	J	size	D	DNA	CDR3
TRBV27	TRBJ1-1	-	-	TGTGCCAGCAGTACCCAACAGGGAGGGACGACTGAAGCTTTCTTT	CASSTQQGGTTEAFF
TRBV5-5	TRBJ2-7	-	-	TGTGCCAGCAGCTTCGGGATCTCTGCCTCCTACGAGCAGTACTTC	CASSFGISASYEQYF
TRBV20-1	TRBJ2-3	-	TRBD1	TGCAGTGCTAGTAGGGACAGTGCTAGCACAGATACGCAGTATTTT	CSASRDSASTDTQYF
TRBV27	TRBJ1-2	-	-	TGTGCCAGCAGTTTATACAGGGATGTACTAGGCTACACCTTC	CASSLYRDVLGYTF
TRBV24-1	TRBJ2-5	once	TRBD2	TGTGCCACCAGTGACCAGACTAGCGGGAGTATTGAGACCCAGTACTTC	CATSDQTSGSIETQYF
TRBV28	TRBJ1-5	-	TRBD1	TGTGCCAGCTTTGACAGGGCCCCTAGCAATCAGCCCCAGCATTTT	CASFDRAPSNQPQHF
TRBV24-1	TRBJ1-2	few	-	TGTGCCACCAGTGATTGGCAGGGCAACTATGGCTACACCTTC	CATSDWQGNYGYTF
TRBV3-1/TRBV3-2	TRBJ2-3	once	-	TGTGCCAGCAGCCAACTGGCGGCTGGGACAGATACGCAGTATTTT	CASSQLAAGTDTQYF
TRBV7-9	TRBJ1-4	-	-	TGTGCCAGCAGCTTGCAGGGAACTAATGAAAAACTGTTTTTT	CASSLQGTNEKLFF
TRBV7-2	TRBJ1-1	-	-	TGTGCCAGCAAAGAGGGCAACACTGAAGCTTTCTTT	CASKEGNTEAFF
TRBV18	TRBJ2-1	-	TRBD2	TGTGCCAGCTCACCACCCAGCGGGGGTAACAATGAGCAGTTCTTC	CASSPPSGGNNEQFF
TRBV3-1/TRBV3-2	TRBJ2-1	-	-	TGTGCCAGCAGCCAAGGGGGGGGGCACGATGAGCAGTTCTTC	CASSQGGGHDEQFF
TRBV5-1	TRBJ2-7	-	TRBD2	TGCGCCAGCTCCCTAGGTGGGACTCCGCCCAGTCTAGCGGAAGAGCAGTACTTC	CASSLGGTPPSLAEEQYF
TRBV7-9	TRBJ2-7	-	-	TGTGCCAGCAGCTCCAATTCCTACGAGCAGTACTTC	CASSSNSYEQYF
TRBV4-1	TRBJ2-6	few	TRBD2	TGCGCCAGCAGCCAACGGGGGGTCCAGGACTCTGGGGCCAACGTCCTGACTTTC	CASSQRGVQDSGANVLTF
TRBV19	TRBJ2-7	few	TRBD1	TGTGCCAGCAGACAGGGGAGTGGGTCCTACGAGCAGTACTTC	CASRQGSGSYEQYF
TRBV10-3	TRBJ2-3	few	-	TGTGCCATCAGTGAGGGGAGGTTCTCTGGCACAGATACGCAGTATTTT	CAISEGRFSGTDTQYF
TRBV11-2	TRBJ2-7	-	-	TGTGCCAGCAGCCCATGGACGGCAGGGGGGGAGCAGTACTTC	CASSPWTAGGEQYF
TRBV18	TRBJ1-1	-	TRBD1	TGTGCCAGCTCACGAGGACAGGCGAACACTGAAGCTTTCTTT	CASSRGQANTEAFF
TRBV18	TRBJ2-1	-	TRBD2	TGTGCCAGCTCACCTGCGGGTAGCGGGATTTTCTATGAGCAGTTCTTC	CASSPAGSGIFYEQFF
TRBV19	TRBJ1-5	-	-	TGTGCCAGTAGTCTCGGGACACACAATCAGCCCCAGCATTTT	CASSLGTHNQPQHF
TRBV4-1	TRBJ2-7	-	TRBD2	TGCGCCAGCAGCCAAGATCAATCGGGGGGGACCTTGACCTACGAGCAGTACTTC	CASSQDQSGGTLTYEQYF
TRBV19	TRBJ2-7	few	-	TGTGCCAGTAGTACCCCGTCCGGGTCTAGCGCGGGCGAGCAGTACTTC	CASSTPSGSSAGEQYF
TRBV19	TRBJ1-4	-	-	TGTGCCTGCCATGGAGGTAGTAATGAAAAACTGTTTTTT	CACHGGSNEKLFF
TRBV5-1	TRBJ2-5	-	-	TGCGCCAGCAGCTGGGGGCCCCAAGAGACCCAGTACTTC	CASSWGPQETQYF
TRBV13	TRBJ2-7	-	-	TGTGCCAGCAGCTTAACCCCGACAGTATTCTACGAGCAGTACTTC	CASSLTPTVFYEQYF
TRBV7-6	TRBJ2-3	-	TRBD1	TGTGCCAGCAGCTCGTCGGCCAGACAGGGCCCAGATACGCAGTATTTT	CASSSSARQGPDTQYF
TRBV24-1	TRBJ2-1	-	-	TGTGCCACCAGGAAGAGCTCCTACAATGAGCAGTTCTTC	CATRKSSYNEQFF
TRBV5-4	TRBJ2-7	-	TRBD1	TGTGCCAGCAGCGTCTCCGGGACAGGGTGGCAGTACTTC	CASSVSGTGWQYF
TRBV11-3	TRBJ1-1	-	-	TGTGCCAGCAGCTTTGGGCCGATGAACACTGAAGCTTTCTTT	CASSFGPMNTEAFF
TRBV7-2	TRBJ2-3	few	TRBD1	TGTGCCAGCAGCTTTGGGACAGGGTACACAGATACGCAGTATTTT	CASSFGTGYTDTQYF
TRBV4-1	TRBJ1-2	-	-	TGCGCCAGCAGCCAAGCGAACAGAGACTATGGCTACACCTTC	CASSQANRDYGYTF
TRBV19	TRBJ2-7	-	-	TGTGCCAGTAGTACCCTAGGAGACAGCGAGCAGTACTTC	CASSTLGDSEQYF
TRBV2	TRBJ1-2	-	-	TGTGCCAGCAGTGAAATGGCAGGGTTCAACTATGGCTACACCTTC	CASSEMAGFNYGYTF
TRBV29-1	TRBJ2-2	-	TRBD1	TGCAGCGCCGCGATGAAACAGGGGGGCGGGGAGCTGTTTTTT	CSAAMKQGGGELFF
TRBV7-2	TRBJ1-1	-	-	TGTGCCAGCAGCTTAGTTTACGTACAGAACACTGAAGCTTTCTTT	CASSLVYVQNTEAFF
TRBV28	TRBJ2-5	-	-	TGTGCCAGCATTGGTAAGGGAGGAGAGACCCAGTACTTC	CASIGKGGETQYF
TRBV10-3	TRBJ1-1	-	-	TGTGCCATCAGTGCGGAGGGGTCAGCCACTGAAGCTTTCTTT	CAISAEGSATEAFF
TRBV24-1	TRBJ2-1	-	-	TGTGCCACCAGTGACCAGGGTTATGAGCAGTTCTTC	CATSDQGYEQFF
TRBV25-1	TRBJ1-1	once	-	TGTGCCAGCAGTGCACAGGGGAACACTGAAGCTTTCTTT	CASSAQGNTEAFF
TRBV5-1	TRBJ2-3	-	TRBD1	TGCGCCAGCAGCTCGGCACAGGGGGCTAGGGGCACAGATACGCAGTATTTT	CASSSAQGARGTDTQYF
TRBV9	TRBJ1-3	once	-	TGTGCCAGCAGCGTACCAGGGGGAAACACCATATATTTT	CASSVPGGNTIYF
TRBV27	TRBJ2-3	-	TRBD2	TGTGCCAGCAGAACAGGGGGACTAGCGGGACTCACTGGCACAGATACGCAGTATTTT	CASRTGGLAGLTGTDTQYF
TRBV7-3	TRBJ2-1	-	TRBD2	TGTGCCAGCAGCTTCGTGGCGGGAGCCTACAATGAGCAGTTCTTC	CASSFVAGAYNEQFF
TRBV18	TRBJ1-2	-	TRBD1	TGTGCCAGCTCACCGGGACAGGAGTATGGCTACACCTTC	CASSPGQEYGYTF
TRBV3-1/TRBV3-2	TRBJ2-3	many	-	TGTGCCAGCAGCCAAGAAAGGGGGGGGATTAGCACAAATACGCAGTATTTT	CASSQERGGISTNTQYF
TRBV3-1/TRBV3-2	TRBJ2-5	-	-	TGTGCCAGCAGCCAAGGGGTGGAAGCGTGGGAGACCCAGTACTTC	CASSQGVEAWETQYF
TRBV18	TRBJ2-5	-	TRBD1	TGTGCCAGCTCACCACGGGACAGATTGAGCCAGTACTTC	CASSPRDRLSQYF
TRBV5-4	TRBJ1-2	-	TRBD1	TGTGCCAGCAGCTGGGACAGGGAATCTTTTGGCTACACCTTC	CASSWDRESFGYTF
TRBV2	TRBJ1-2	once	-	TGTGCCAGCAGGGACAGACCGTCTAACTATGGCTACACCTTC	CASRDRPSNYGYTF
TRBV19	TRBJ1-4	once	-	TGTGCCAGCAGGGGACACACCAATGAAAAACTGTTTTTT	CASRGHTNEKLFF
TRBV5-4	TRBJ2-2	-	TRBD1	TGTGCCAGCAGCCCAGCAGGGGGAGCGAACACCGGGGAGCTGTTTTTT	CASSPAGGANTGELFF
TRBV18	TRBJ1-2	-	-	TGTGCCAGCTCACCGGCGGGGGGTAGCTATGGCTACACCTTC	CASSPAGGSYGYTF
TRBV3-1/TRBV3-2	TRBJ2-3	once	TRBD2	TGTGCCAGCAGCCCCGCCCAACTAGCGGGAGGCCACCCTGGCACAGATACGCAGTATTTT	CASSPAQLAGGHPGTDTQYF
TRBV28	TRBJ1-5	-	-	TGTGCCAGCAGTTTACTCCATCAGCCCCAGCATTTT	CASSLLHQPQHF